This TCR beta chain was captured by sequencing in a study of shared clonotypes between healthy human individuals (dated by TCRdb to 2018 to 2020). In terms of the full investigation: A couple of women and a few men aged 18 to 49 years were included in the cohort. Blood TCR repertoires of roughly five healthy adults were deeply sequenced to estimate repertoire size and the extent of clonotype sharing between individuals. For each donor, CD4 naive and CD4 memory were each run on three plates, CD8 naive on two plates, and CD8 memory on one plate. Per donor, leukapheresis produced somewhere between about 0.94 and 10 billion PBMCs. Libraries were prepared and TCR repertoires were sequenced by different laboratories using diverse techniques, in order to increase sequencing depth and limit assay-specific biases.

Using the deep immunoSEQ assay, TCR CDR3 regions were amplified from genomic DNA by multiplex PCR. Extracted genomic DNA from each cell subset was spread evenly across all wells of several immunoSEQ 96-well plates, with each plate serving as a replicate. For sorted subsets, each replicate PCR was loaded with roughly 190 ng genomic DNA, equivalent to 30,000 or so T cell genomes. Purified libraries were quantified with a Qubit 3.0 fluorometer, sized on a Bioanalyzer 2100, and re-quantified with the KAPA Library Quantification kit. Every immunoSEQ 96-well plate was sequenced on a separate single-read 150-cycle Illumina NextSeq 550 flow cell. On the study's bioinformatics: Because the immunoSEQ output included only junctional sequences and no quality scores, the filtering could not be the same as the filtering used for full-length reads. To assign V/J genes and CDR3, sequences were annotated using PyIR, a Python wrapper for IgBLAST v1.9, with IMGT germline references. Reads were filtered out if the reads had weak V/J assignments (E-value above 1e-6), no CDR3, stop codons, out-of-frame junctions, or ambiguous translated residues. A V3J clonotype was defined by an identical inferred V gene, J gene, and CDR3 amino acid sequence. To compute the percentage overlap between repertoires, the number of shared unique clonotypes was divided by the size of the smaller repertoire. Three approaches were used to assess repertoire richness: RTK rarefaction, the Chao1 estimator, and Recon v2.1 estimates of unobserved clonotypes. For all TCRbeta clonotypes obtained by the gDNA method from a handful of donors, generation probabilities were computed with OLGA. The clones in this table, taken by TCRdb from immuneACCESS, are in-frame only. Not every clone is retained; where verified, under half of the shortfall comes from an unresolved V gene, and the cause of the rest is unknown. That table is the source of V, J and clone size, and D and trimming were worked out from the DNA. The sample table shows approximately 1.4 million clones, and approximately 98% are seen once. Clones ranked in the top ten supply 0.4% to 0.55% of the sample.

Donors were healthy HIV-negative adults with no recently reported acute infections or vaccinations. Every donor was a Caucasian adult residing in Nashville, Tennessee, USA. CD4+ T cells were enriched through magnetic negative selection, after which naive cells were positively selected on CD45RA and the remaining negative fraction served as the memory subset. After blood collection by leukapheresis, PBMCs were isolated using Ficoll-Histopaque density gradient centrifugation and then cryopreserved in the vapor phase of liquid nitrogen. Analytical flow cytometry was used to check the purity and quantity of every magnetically sorted T cell population. From each sorted fraction, genomic DNA was isolated and quantified by UV absorbance on a Nanodrop 2000c. Per the germline V gene, MNHEY is the CDR1 and SVGAGI is the CDR2. The CDR3 contains 14 residues, cysteine and phenylalanine counted. The CDR3 DNA has 42 bases and is translated from base 1. V trim: 7 bases; J trim: 4 bases; unmatched bases: 6.

Summary of the overall study and its limitations: Across a few donors, 5% to 6% of naive CD4, more than 3% of naive CD8, about 2.3% of memory CD4, and 0.4% of memory CD8 clonotypes were shared. Because the study included only a small number of donors, the genetic and exposure-history diversity represented was limited. Incomplete sequencing was indicated by rarefaction of sorted-subset datasets, despite the large sequencing depth. Only blood was sampled, and tissue TCR repertoires likely differ from those in blood. Higher generation probabilities were observed for clonotypes shared by all four sorted-subset donors than for non-shared clonotypes. Pairwise subsampling indicated that sequencing depth was expected to affect the degree of clonotype sharing among donors. Estimated clonotype richness was generally larger for naive than for memory subsets.

As to this clone: Its antigen is not yet known. Base-call qualities are not available, and no considerably larger clone is one nucleotide away.

The sequence was collected from a man aged 25-40 years in good health. The chain links TRBV6-5 with TRBJ1-5, with 8 middle bases fitting TRBD1. Sequenced material: naive CD4+ T cells sorted from blood. The sample's cell subset or site label is to be understood as: CD45RA+ positively selected. The CDR3 here reads CASKTGQANQPQHF. The DNA is TGTGCCAGCAAAACGGGACAGGCAAATCAGCCCCAGCATTTT.